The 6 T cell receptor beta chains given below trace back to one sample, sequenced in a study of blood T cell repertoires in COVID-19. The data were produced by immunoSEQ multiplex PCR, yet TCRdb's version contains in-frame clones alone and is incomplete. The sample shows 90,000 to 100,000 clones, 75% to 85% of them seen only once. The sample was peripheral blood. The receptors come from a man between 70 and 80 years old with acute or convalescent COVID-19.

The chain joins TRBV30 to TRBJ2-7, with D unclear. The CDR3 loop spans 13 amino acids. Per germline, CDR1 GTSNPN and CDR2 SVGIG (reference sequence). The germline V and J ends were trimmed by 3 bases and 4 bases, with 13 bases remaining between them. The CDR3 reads CAWSPGVEYEQYF. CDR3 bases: TGTGCCTGGAGCCCCGGAGTAGAATACGAGCAGTACTTC.

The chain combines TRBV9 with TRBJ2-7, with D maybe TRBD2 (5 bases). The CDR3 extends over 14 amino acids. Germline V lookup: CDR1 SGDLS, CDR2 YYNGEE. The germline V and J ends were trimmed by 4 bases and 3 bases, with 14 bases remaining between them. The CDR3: CASSSPASSYEQYF. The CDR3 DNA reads TGTGCCAGCAGCTCGCCGGCTAGCAGCTACGAGCAGTACTTC.

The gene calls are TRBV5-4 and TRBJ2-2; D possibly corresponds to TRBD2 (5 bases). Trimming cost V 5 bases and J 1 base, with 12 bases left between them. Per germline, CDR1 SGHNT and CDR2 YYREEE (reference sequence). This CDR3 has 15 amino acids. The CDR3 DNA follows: TGTGCCAGCAGTGGCCGCGGAGGGAACACCGGGGAGCTGTTTTTT. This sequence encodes CASSGRGGNTGELFF.

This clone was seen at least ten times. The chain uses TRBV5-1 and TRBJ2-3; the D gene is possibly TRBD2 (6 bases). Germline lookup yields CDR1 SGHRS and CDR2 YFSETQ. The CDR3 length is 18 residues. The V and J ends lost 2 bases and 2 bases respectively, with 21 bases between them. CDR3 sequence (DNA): TGCGCCAGCAGCTTCCCCCCCCGACTAGGCGCAAACACAGATACGCAGTATTTT. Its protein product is CASSFPPRLGANTDTQYF.

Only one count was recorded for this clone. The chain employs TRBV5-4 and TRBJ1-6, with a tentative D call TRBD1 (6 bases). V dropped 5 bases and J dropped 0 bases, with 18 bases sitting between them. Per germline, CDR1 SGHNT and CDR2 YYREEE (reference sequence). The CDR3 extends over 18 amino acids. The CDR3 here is CASRSAGTSNSYNSPLHF. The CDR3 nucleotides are TGTGCCAGCAGGTCCGCCGGGACATCCAACTCCTATAATTCACCCCTCCACTTT.

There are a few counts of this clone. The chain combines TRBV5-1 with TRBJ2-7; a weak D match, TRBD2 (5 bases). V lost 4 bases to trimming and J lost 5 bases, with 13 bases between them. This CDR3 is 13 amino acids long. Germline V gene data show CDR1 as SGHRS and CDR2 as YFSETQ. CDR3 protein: CASSPSLGNEQYF. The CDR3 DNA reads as TGCGCCAGCAGCCCGTCCCTCGGGAACGAGCAGTACTTC.